This T cell receptor (beta chain) comes out of a study of cytomegalovirus exposure and HLA in healthy donors. Across the study: Per a later analysis, the approximately 690 first-cohort and more than 100 validation repertoires shared one platform. The study, taken as a whole, reports: Clusters of TCRs from the first cohort tended to co-occur in the roughly 120 validation repertoires (as a later analysis found).

The CDR3 contains 16 residues. J gave up 3 bases and V 0 bases, and 5 bases lay outside the gene matches. Method: immunoSEQ multiplex PCR; TCRdb's copy keeps in-frame clones and lacks some. The table records approximately 270,000 clones, just over 85% of them present only once. Remarks on this clone: Its antigen remains unknown.

Sequenced sample: PBMCs. The receptor's source is a woman younger than 30 in good health and CMV-seronegative. This chain uses TRBV23-1 with TRBJ2-5; 9 nucleotides align to TRBD1. TRBV23-1 is given ORF status, its function remaining uncertain. The DNA for the CDR3 is TGCGCCAGCAGTCAATCGGAGCGGGACAGGGAAGAGACCCAGTACTTC. Encoded protein: CASSQSERDREETQYF.